This T cell receptor beta chain was sequenced for a study of regulatory T cells in long-lasting Graves disease. At the level of the study: Under 3 months of antithyroid drugs had been taken by newly diagnosed Graves' patients.

Study outcomes and limitations: Persistent disease preferred TRBV28, TRBJ1-2 and TRBJ2-5; new disease, TRBV20-1 and TRBJ2-1. Examination was confined to peripheral blood, excluding thyroid tissue.

This clonotype was counted at least ten times. Its specificity is unknown. Time point in this sample: newly diagnosed GD, antithyroid drugs for less than 3 months. PBMCs provided the RNA from which the TCR library was made. The V and J ends lost 3 bases and 6 bases respectively, with 21 bases between them. This CDR3 is built from 17 residues. The germline V gene has CDR1 LNHDA and CDR2 SQIVND (reference sequence). Libraries of TCR beta came from iRepertoire HTBI primers plus Arm-PCR of CDR3 regions. TCRdb passed the multiplex PCR reads through MiXCR, listing each CDR3 protein once. The table has roughly 500,000 distinct CDR3 sequences, about 13% seen once. The same data also contributed to another study, on T cells in Graves' hyperthyroidism and ophthalmopathy. That work adds: Newly diagnosed patients aged 18 to 65 had hyperthyroidism of under 2 months' duration.

This sequence originates from a man younger than 40 with Graves disease. The rearrangement links TRBV19 to TRBJ1-5; D is unclear. This specimen was peripheral blood mononuclear cells (PBMCs), taken at new diagnosis, from a patient treated with antithyroid drugs. CDR3 amino acids: CASSITLWVSTLQPQHF. The CDR3 bases are TGTGCCAGTAGTATCACTCTCTGGGTCAGTACCCTTCAGCCCCAGCATTTT.